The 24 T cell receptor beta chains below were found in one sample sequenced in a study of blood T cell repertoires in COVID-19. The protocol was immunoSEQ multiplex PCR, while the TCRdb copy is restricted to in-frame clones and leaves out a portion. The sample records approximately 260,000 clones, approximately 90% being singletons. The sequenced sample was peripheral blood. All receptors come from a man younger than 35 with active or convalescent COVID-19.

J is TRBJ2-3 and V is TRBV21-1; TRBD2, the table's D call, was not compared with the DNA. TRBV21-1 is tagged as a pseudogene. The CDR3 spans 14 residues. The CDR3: CAKVFRGMPDTQYF. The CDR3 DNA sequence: TGTGCCAAAGTGTTCAGAGGGATGCCAGATACGCAGTATTTT.

CDR3 in DNA: TGTGCCAGCAGTGGAACAGGGCTCTATAATTCACCCCTCCACTTT. This gives the protein CASSGTGLYNSPLHF. The chain combines TRBV25-1 with TRBJ1-6, with D possibly matching TRBD1 (6 bases). This CDR3 has 15 amino acids. Trimming removed 4 bases from V and 3 bases from J, with 10 bases in between. The V gene's germline CDR1 is MGHDK and CDR2 SYGVNS.

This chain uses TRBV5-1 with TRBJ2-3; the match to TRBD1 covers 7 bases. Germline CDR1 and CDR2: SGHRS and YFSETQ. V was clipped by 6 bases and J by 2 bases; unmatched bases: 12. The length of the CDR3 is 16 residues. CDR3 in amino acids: CASTHKPGQTTDTQYF. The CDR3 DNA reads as TGCGCCAGCACCCACAAGCCGGGACAGACCACAGATACGCAGTATTTT.

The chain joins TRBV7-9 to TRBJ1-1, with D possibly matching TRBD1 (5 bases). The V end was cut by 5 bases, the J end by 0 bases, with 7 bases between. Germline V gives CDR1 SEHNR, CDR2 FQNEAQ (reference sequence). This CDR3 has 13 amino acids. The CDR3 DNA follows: TGTGCCAGCAGCCAGGGTATGAACACTGAAGCTTTCTTT. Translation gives CASSQGMNTEAFF.

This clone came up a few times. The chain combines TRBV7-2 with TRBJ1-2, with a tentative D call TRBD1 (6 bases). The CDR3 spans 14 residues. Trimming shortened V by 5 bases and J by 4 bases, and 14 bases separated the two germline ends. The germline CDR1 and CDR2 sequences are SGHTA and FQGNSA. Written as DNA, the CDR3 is TGTGCCAGCAGCCCGACAGGAACAGTCTATGGCTACACCTTC. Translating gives CASSPTGTVYGYTF.

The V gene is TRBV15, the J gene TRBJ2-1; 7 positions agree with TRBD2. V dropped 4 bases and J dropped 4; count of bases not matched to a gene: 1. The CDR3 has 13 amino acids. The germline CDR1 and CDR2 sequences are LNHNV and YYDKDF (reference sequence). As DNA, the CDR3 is TGTGCCACCAGCACGGGAGGATACAATGAGCAGTTCTTC. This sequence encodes CATSTGGYNEQFF.

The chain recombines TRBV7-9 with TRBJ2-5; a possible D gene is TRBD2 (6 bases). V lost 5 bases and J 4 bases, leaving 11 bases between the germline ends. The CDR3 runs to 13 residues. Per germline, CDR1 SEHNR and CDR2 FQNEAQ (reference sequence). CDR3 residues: CASSPGERETQYF. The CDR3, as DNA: TGTGCCAGCAGCCCGGGAGAAAGAGAGACCCAGTACTTC.

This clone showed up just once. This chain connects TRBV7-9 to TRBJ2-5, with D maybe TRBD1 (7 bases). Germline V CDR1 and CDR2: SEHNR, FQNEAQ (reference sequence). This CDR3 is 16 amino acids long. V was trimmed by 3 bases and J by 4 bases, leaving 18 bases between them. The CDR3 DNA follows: TGTGCCAGCAGCTTCGGGCGACAGGGAGGAGGAGAGACCCAGTACTTC. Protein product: CASSFGRQGGGETQYF.

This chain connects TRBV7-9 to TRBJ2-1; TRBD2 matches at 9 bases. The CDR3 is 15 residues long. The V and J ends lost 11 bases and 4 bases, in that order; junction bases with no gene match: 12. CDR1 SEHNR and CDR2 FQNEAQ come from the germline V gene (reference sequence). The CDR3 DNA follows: TGTGCCGGGGCCGCCGGACTAGCGACATACAATGAGCAGTTCTTC. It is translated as CAGAAGLATYNEQFF.

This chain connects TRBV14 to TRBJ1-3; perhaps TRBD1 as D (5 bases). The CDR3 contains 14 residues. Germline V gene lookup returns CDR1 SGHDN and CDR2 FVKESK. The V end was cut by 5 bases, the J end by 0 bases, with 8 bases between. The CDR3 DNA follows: TGTGCCAGCAGCTTGACAGTCTCTGGAAACACCATATATTTT. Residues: CASSLTVSGNTIYF.

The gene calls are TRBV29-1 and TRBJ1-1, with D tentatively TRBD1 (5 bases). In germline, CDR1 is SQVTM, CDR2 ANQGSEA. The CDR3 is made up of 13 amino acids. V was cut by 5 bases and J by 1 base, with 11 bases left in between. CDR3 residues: CSVRPQGNTEAFF. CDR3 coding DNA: TGCAGCGTTCGACCCCAGGGGAACACTGAAGCTTTCTTT.

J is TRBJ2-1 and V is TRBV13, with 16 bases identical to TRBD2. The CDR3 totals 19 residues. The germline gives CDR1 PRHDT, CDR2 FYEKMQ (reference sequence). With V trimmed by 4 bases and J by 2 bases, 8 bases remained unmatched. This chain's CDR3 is CASSSTSGTSGGAYNEQFF. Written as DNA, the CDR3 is TGTGCCAGCAGCTCCACTTCCGGGACTAGCGGGGGGGCCTACAATGAGCAGTTCTTC.

The CDR3 nucleotides are TGTGCCAGCAGCGTGGACAGTGCCAACTATGGCTACACCTTC. Amino acids: CASSVDSANYGYTF. The V and J genes are TRBV9 and TRBJ1-2; D perhaps matches TRBD1 (6 bases). Germline lookup yields CDR1 SGDLS and CDR2 YYNGEE. Between the trimmed V and J ends, which lost 2 bases and 2 bases, there was a span of 10 bases. CDR3 length equals 14 residues.

The CDR3, as DNA: TGTGCCAGCAGCTTGCCGTTTGGAGGATCACCCCTCCACTTT. It codes for CASSLPFGGSPLHF. V usage is TRBV5-4 and J usage is TRBJ1-6; D is uncertain. The CDR3 has 14 amino acids. The V gene lost 1 base and the J gene lost 10 bases, with 12 bases spanning the gap. Germline V gene sequence: CDR1 SGHNT, CDR2 YYREEE (reference sequence).

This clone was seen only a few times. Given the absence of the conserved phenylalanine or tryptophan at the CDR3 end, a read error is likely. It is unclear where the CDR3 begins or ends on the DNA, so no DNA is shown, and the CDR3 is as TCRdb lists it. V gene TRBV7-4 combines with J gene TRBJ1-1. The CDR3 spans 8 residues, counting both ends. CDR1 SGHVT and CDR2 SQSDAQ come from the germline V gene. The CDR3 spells CASSFVFS.

As DNA, the CDR3 is TGCGCCAGCAGTTGGGGGGGCCTAGGTTTAGATGAGCAGTTCTTC. It specifies CASSWGGLGLDEQFF. The V and J genes are TRBV4-3 and TRBJ2-1, with D possibly matching TRBD2 (7 bases). The CDR3 is 15 amino acids. V was trimmed by 6 bases and J by 8 bases, leaving 20 bases between them. The germline V gene has CDR1 LGHNA and CDR2 YSLEER.

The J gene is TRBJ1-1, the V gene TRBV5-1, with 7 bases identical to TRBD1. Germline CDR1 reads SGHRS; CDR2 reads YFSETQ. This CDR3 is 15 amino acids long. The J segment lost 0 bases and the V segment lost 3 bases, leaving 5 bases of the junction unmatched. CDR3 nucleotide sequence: TGCGCCAGCAGCTCCGTGACAGGGCTGAACACTGAAGCTTTCTTT. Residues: CASSSVTGLNTEAFF.

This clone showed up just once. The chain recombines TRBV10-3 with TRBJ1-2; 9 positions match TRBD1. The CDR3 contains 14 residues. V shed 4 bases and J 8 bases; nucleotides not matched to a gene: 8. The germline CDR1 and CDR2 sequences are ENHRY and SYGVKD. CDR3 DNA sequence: TGTGCCATCAGTGCCCCCGGGACAGGGAAGGGCTACACCTTC. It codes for CAISAPGTGKGYTF.

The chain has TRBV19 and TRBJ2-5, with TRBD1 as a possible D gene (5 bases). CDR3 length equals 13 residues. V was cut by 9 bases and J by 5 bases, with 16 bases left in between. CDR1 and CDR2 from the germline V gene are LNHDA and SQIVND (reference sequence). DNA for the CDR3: TGTGCCAGCCAGCAACAAAGGGGCGAGACCCAGTACTTC. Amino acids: CASQQQRGETQYF.

CDR3 in amino acids: CATRLYGYTF. As DNA, the CDR3 is TGTGCCACCAGATTATATGGCTACACCTTC. The chain combines TRBV6-5 with TRBJ1-2, with D uncertain. Trimming left V 10 bases short and J 5 bases short, with 8 bases between. This CDR3 has 10 amino acids. CDR1 MNHEY and CDR2 SVGAGI come from the germline V gene.

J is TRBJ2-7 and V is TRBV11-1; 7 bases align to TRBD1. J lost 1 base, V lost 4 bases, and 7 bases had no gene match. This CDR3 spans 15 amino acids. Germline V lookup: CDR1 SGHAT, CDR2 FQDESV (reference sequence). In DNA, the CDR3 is TGTGCCAGCAGCTCTACCGGGACAGAATCCTACGAGCAGTACTTC. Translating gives CASSSTGTESYEQYF. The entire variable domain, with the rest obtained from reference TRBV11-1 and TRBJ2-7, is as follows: EAEVAQSPRYKITEKSQAVAFWCDPISGHATLYWYRQILGQGPELLVQFQDESVVDDSQLPKDRFSAERLKGVDSTLKIQPAELGDSAMYLCASSSTGTESYEQYFGPGTRLTVT.

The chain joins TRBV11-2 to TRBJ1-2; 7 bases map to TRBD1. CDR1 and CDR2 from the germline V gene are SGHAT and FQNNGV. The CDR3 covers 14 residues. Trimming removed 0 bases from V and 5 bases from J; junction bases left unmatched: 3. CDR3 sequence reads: CASSLDRTGYGYTF. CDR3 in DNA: TGTGCCAGCAGCTTAGATAGGACAGGATATGGCTACACCTTC.

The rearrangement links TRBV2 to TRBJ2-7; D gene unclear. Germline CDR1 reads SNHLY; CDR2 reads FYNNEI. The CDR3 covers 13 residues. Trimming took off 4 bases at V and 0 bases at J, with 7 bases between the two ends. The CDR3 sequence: CASSGISSYEQYF. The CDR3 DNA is TGTGCCAGCAGTGGTATTAGCTCCTACGAGCAGTACTTC.

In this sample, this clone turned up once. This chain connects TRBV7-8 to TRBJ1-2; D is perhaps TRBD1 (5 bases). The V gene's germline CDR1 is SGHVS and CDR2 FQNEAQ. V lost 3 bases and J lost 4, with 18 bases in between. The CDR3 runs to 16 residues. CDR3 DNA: TGTGCCAGCAGCTTCTTTTACAAGGGGATCCTCTATGGCTACACCTTC. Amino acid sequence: CASSFFYKGILYGYTF.